This TCR beta chain appears in the sequencing data of a study of blood T cell repertoires in COVID-19. Study context: From T cells, B-cell-depleted T cells, or PBMCs came the material, which was cDNA or gDNA.

This CDR3 spans 14 amino acids. CDR1 is GTSNPN and CDR2 is SVGIG in the germline V gene (reference sequence). V trimming: 4 bases; J trimming: 3 bases; junction bases outside the gene matches: 7. The authors' processing: By means of reference gene primer amplification, nucleated cell counts were estimated. Libraries were prepared by immunoSEQ multiplex PCR; TCRdb keeps only in-frame clonotypes and omits some of them. That table gives V, J and clone size, and the DNA gave D and trimming. The profile covers fewer than 95,000 clones, with around 72% appearing a single time and around 4% taken by the ten largest.

The sample comprised peripheral blood. The chain uses TRBV30 and TRBJ2-7; TRBD2 matches 9 bases. The clonotype comes from a man between 70 and 80 years old with COVID-19, enrolled during active disease. The CDR3 reads CAWTPGLAFYEQYF. In nucleotides, the CDR3 is TGTGCCTGGACTCCTGGACTAGCGTTCTACGAGCAGTACTTC.